The present T cell receptor (beta chain) was sequenced within a study of T cell responses to AZD1222 COVID-19 vaccine. Sequencing used immunoSEQ multiplex PCR; TCRdb keeps in-frame clones, though not all of them. The table records 150,000 to 200,000 clones, around 92% of them present only once. About this clone itself: Antigen unknown.

Overall study findings and caveats: Donors in the cohort were predominantly white British and more often female, and clonal diversity was possibly underestimated.

The source was peripheral blood, collected on day 0 of AZD1222 vaccination. This receptor was taken from an adult in good health.

The CDR3 protein is CASSQLETQYF. CDR3 sequence (DNA): TGTGCCAGCAGCCAACTAGAGACCCAGTACTTC. V gene TRBV11-2 combines with J gene TRBJ2-5; D is undetermined. This CDR3 has 11 amino acids. Germline CDR1 is SGHAT and CDR2 is FQNNGV. V lost 5 bases and J 4 bases, leaving 5 bases between the germline ends.